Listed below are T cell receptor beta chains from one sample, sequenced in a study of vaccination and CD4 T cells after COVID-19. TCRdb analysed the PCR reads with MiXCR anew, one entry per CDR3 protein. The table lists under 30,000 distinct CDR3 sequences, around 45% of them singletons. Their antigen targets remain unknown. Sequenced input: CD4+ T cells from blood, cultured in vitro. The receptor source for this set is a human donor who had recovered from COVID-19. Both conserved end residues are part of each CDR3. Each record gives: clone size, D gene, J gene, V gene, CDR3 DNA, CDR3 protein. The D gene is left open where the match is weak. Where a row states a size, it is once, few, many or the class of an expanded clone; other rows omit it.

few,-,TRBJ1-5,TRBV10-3,TGTGCCATCAGTGATTCTGCGGGACACCGACAGCCCCAGCATTTT,CAISDSAGHRQPQHF
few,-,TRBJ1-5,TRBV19,TGTGCCAGTAGTCCTACCATGGCGGCAGAGCAGCCCCAGCATTTT,CASSPTMAAEQPQHF
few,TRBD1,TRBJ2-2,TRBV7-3,TGTGCCAGCACCCTCGGGACAGGGCACACCGGGGAGCTGTTTTTT,CASTLGTGHTGELFF
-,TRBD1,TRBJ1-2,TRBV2,TGTGCCAGCAGTGGCCCCAGACAGGGAGACTATGGCTACACCTTC,CASSGPRQGDYGYTF
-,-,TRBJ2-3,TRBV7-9,TGTGCCAGCAGCTCCCTTCATCGGACTAGCACAGATACGCAGTATTTT,CASSSLHRTSTDTQYF
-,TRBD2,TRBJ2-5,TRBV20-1,TGCAGTGCCCCTAAGGTTTCTAGCGGGGGGGCCGGGACCCAGTACTTC,CSAPKVSSGGAGTQYF
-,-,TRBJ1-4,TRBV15,TGTGCCACCAGCAGAGTCACTAATGAAAAACTGTTTTTT,CATSRVTNEKLFF
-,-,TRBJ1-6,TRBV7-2,TGTGCCAGCAGCTTCAAAAATAATTCACCCCTCCACTTT,CASSFKNNSPLHF
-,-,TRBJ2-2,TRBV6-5,TGTGCCAGCAGTTACTTGCCTGGGAACACCGGGGAGCTGTTTTTT,CASSYLPGNTGELFF
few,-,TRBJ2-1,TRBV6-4,TGTGCCAGCAGTGATGAGCTAGATCAACATGAGCAGTTCTTC,CASSDELDQHEQFF
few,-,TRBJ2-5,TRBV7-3,TGTGCCAGCAGCTTAAATCCAAAGACGAAATCTGGGACCCAGTACTTC,CASSLNPKTKSGTQYF
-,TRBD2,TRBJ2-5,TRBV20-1,TGCAGTGCCCAGACTAGCGGGGGGCTAGAGACCCAGTACTTC,CSAQTSGGLETQYF
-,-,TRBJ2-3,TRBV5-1,TGCGCCAGCAGCTTAGGGACTTTCACAGATACGCAGTATTTT,CASSLGTFTDTQYF
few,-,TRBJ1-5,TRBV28,TGTGCCAGCAGGAAGGGACTCTCAAATCAGCCCCAGCATTTT,CASRKGLSNQPQHF
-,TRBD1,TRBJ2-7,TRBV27,TGTGCCAGCAGTTTACATTCTGGGGGGACAGGGAAAGTTAACGAGCAGTACTTC,CASSLHSGGTGKVNEQYF
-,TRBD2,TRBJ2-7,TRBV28,TGTGCCAGCAGTTTGGGTAGCGGGAACAGGAGGTACGAGCAGTACTTC,CASSLGSGNRRYEQYF
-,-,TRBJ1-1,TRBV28,TGTGCCAGCGGCCCAGGGGCTGAAGCTTTCTTT,CASGPGAEAFF
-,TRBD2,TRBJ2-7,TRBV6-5,TGTGCCAGCAGTTACGGGACTAGCGGGGCACTCGAGCAGTACTTC,CASSYGTSGALEQYF
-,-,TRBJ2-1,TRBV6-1,TGTGCCAGCAGTGAAGGCAGGGAATACTTGTTCTTC,CASSEGREYLFF
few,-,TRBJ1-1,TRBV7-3,TGTGCCAGCAGCTCTGGACCAAACACTGAAGCTTTCTTT,CASSSGPNTEAFF
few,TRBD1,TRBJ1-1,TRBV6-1,TGTGCCAGCAGTGAAGCAGGGGGCGATACTGAAGCTTTCTTT,CASSEAGGDTEAFF
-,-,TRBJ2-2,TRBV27,TGTGCCAGCAGTTTGAGAAACACCGGGGAGCTGTTTTTT,CASSLRNTGELFF
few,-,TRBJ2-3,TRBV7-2,TGTGCCAGCAGCTTCATAGATACGCAGTATTTT,CASSFIDTQYF
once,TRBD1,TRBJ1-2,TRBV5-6,TGTGCCAGCAGAAGGACAGGCGGGTTTTCTGGCTACACCTTC,CASRRTGGFSGYTF
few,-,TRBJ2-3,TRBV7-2,TGTGCCAGCAGCCCCGAGAGAGTTACGCAGTATTTT,CASSPERVTQYF
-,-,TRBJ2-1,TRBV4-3,TGCGCCAGCAGCGTCAGCCTACAGGTCTCCTACAATGAGCAGTTCTTC,CASSVSLQVSYNEQFF
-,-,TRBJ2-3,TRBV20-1,TGCAGTGTCGCCCAAACCCCAAACAGGCTAAGGGATACGCAGTATTTT,CSVAQTPNRLRDTQYF
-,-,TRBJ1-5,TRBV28,TGTGCCAGCAGTTCCCCTGTAGGAAGCAAAGGTCAGCCCCAGCATTTT,CASSSPVGSKGQPQHF
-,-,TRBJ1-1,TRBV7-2,TGTGCCAGCAGCCCGTATTATGGGACAACTTTCTTT,CASSPYYGTTFF
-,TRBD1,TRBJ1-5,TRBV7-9,TGTGCCAGCAGCTTCGGTACAGGGGGTAGTATTCAGCCCCAGCATTTT,CASSFGTGGSIQPQHF
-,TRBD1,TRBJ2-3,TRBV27,TGTGCCAGCAGACTCCGGGACAGGGGCGAGTTTGGAACTAGCACAGATACGCAGTATTTT,CASRLRDRGEFGTSTDTQYF
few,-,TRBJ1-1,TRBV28,TGTGCCAGCAGTTTACGGGGTATTCCTGAAGCTTTCTTT,CASSLRGIPEAFF
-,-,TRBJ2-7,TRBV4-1,TGCGCCAGCAGCCGAGGACAAGCCTACGAGCAGTACTTC,CASSRGQAYEQYF
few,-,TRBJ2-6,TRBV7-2,TGTGCCAGCAGCTTAGACTCGCCCCACAGCTCTGGGGCCAACGTCCTGACTTTC,CASSLDSPHSSGANVLTF
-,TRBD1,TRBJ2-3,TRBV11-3,TGTGCCAGCAGCTTAGGAGGGACAGGGAACACAGATACGCAGTATTTT,CASSLGGTGNTDTQYF
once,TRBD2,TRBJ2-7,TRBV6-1,TGTGCCAGCACCCCGGGGACTAGCGGGAGAGGAAGGACCTACGAGCAGTACTTC,CASTPGTSGRGRTYEQYF
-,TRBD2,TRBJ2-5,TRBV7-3,TGTGCCTGCAGCGCACGGGGGGGTTCTCAAGAGACCCAGTACTTC,CACSARGGSQETQYF
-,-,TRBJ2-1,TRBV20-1,TGCAGTGCTAGCGGGTCGGTCAGCGATGAGCAGTTCTTC,CSASGSVSDEQFF
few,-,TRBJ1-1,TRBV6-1,TGTGCCAGCAGTCAGCCTTGGGGTCCGAGTATGAACACTGAAGCTTTCTTT,CASSQPWGPSMNTEAFF
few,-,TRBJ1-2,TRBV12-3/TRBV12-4,TGTGCCAGCAGTTTAGGAAAGCTGAACTATGGCTACACCTTC,CASSLGKLNYGYTF
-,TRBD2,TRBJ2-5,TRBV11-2,TGTGCCAGCAGCTTAAGGCGAGCGGGGGGAGGAGAGACCCAGTACTTC,CASSLRRAGGGETQYF
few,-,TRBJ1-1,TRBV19,TGTGCCAGTAGTTGGCGAACTGAAGCTTTCTTT,CASSWRTEAFF
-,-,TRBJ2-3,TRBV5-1,TGCGCCAGCAGCCCGGGGTCAGTTGGAGATACGCAGTATTTT,CASSPGSVGDTQYF
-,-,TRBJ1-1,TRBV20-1,TGCAGTGCCAGTGTCGGGGGCGCGTACACTGAAGCTTTCTTT,CSASVGGAYTEAFF
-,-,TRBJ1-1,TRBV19,TGTGCCAGTAGTCACAACTTAATGAACACTGAAGCTTTCTTT,CASSHNLMNTEAFF
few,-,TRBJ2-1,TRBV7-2,TGTGCCAGCAGCTTAGCGGAGACTAGAGGGGGCAATGAGCAGTTCTTC,CASSLAETRGGNEQFF
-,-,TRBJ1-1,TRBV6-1,TGTGCCAGCAGTGAAGCGGTCGGGGGTACTGAAGCTTTCTTT,CASSEAVGGTEAFF
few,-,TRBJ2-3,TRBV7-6,TGTGCCAGCAGCCGCCAACTGGCAGGGGTGGCAGATACGCAGTATTTT,CASSRQLAGVADTQYF
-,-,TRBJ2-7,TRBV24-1,TGTGCCACCAGTGACCCTGGAGCACCCCTCCCCTACGAGCAGTACTTC,CATSDPGAPLPYEQYF
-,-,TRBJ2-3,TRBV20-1,TGCAGTGCTCTTCACCCGGGACGGAGCACAGATACGCAGTATTTT,CSALHPGRSTDTQYF
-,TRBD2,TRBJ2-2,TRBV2,TGTGCCAGCAGGAGGAGCGGGGGGGAGAACACCGGGGAGCTGTTTTTT,CASRRSGGENTGELFF
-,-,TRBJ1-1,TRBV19,TGTGCCAGTAGAAGGGATAGAATGAACACTGAAGCTTTCTTT,CASRRDRMNTEAFF
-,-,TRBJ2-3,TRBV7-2,TGTGCCAGCAGCGAGTACCTAAGGGCAGATACGCAGTATTTT,CASSEYLRADTQYF
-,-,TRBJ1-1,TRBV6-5,TGTGCCAGCAGTTACTCTTCCGGGAGGAACACTGAAGCTTTCTTT,CASSYSSGRNTEAFF
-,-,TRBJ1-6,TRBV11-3,TGTGCCAGCAGCCCGACCGCCCGACCGGACAGAAGGTCCTATAATTCACCCCTCCACTTT,CASSPTARPDRRSYNSPLHF